The source of this TCR beta chain is a study of identical twins. The germline CDR1 and CDR2 sequences are DFQATT and SNEGSKA (reference sequence). The CDR3 length is 13 residues. Trimming stripped 3 bases from V and 0 bases from J, with 8 bases between. TCRdb recomputed calls from the 5' RACE reads with MiXCR, one row per CDR3 protein. The data contain 700,000 or so distinct CDR3 sequences, 21% of them singletons. These sequences were also reported in another study, on T cells expressing NK-cell markers. That study reports: Sorting was limited to alpha-beta TCR-expressing T cells with an anti-gamma-delta TCR antibody in several experiments. Dominant NKG2C+ clonotypes were found to form about 1.0-7.5% of CD8+ T cells in about six donors.

The sequence derives from a woman aged 18-35 years in good health. The sequencing input was PBMCs. This chain joins TRBV20-1 and TRBJ1-2; no clear D. CDR3 DNA: TGCAGTGCTAGTTCAACGGCTAACTATGGCTACACCTTC. Its protein is CSASSTANYGYTF.